This entry lists 13 T cell receptor beta chains sequenced from one sample in a study of shared clonotypes between healthy human individuals. Method: immunoSEQ multiplex PCR; TCRdb's copy keeps in-frame clones and lacks some. The sample yields approximately 2,300,000 clones, about 90% seen once. Sequencing used naive CD4+ T cells from PBMCs. Documented subset: CD45RA+ positively selected. The receptors derive from a man between 18 and 29 years old in good health. Some clones in this sample may be carry-over from other donors' samples.

The rearrangement joins TRBV6-4 to TRBJ2-2; D not resolved. The CDR3 is made up of 14 amino acids. Germline V gene sequence: CDR1 MRHNA, CDR2 SNTAGT. The V gene lost 4 bases and the J gene lost 0 bases, with 6 bases spanning the gap. The chain's CDR3 is CASSARANTGELFF. DNA of the CDR3: TGTGCCAGCAGTGCCCGGGCGAACACCGGGGAGCTGTTTTTT.

V is TRBV7-3 and J is TRBJ1-5, with 9 bases fitting TRBD1. In germline, CDR1 is SGHTA, CDR2 FQGTGA. V trimming: 6 bases; J trimming: 2 bases; junction bases outside the gene matches: 8. The CDR3 runs 16 residues. The CDR3 bases are TGTGCCAGCAGATCAAACAGGGGGCTCTGCAATCAGCCCCAGCATTTT. As protein: CASRSNRGLCNQPQHF.

The genes are TRBV7-9 and TRBJ1-2; possibly TRBD1 for D (5 bases). The CDR3 is 16 residues long. Germline CDR1 reads SEHNR; CDR2 reads FQNEAQ (reference sequence). V gave up 5 bases and J gave up 6 bases, with 22 bases separating them. The CDR3 DNA is TGTGCCAGCAGCCTGGTCCATCCGACAGCCTTGAATGGCTACACCTTC. This translates into CASSLVHPTALNGYTF. The full variable domain, completed using reference TRBV7-9 and TRBJ1-2, is DTGVSQNPRHKITKRGQNVTFRCDPISEHNRLYWYRQTLGQGPEFLTYFQNEAQLEKSRLLSDRFSAERPKGSFSTLEIQRTEQGDSAMYLCASSLVHPTALNGYTFGSGTRLTVV.

The J gene is TRBJ2-7, the V gene TRBV28, with 7 bases aligning to TRBD1. CDR3 size: 13 residues. Germline assignment: CDR1 MDHEN and CDR2 SYDVKM. V was clipped by 7 bases and J by 2 bases; unmatched bases: 5. Here the CDR3 reads CASTMTGPYEQYF. In DNA form, the CDR3 reads TGTGCCAGCACCATGACAGGGCCCTACGAGCAGTACTTC.

This clone occurred once. The same CDR3 is also encoded by other DNA sequences in this sample. V gene TRBV25-1 combines with J gene TRBJ1-2; D gene ambiguous. With 4 bases removed from V and 1 base from J, the gap between germline ends came to 1 base. Germline V gene lookup returns CDR1 MGHDK and CDR2 SYGVNS. The CDR3 spans 11 residues. DNA of the CDR3: TGTGCCAGCAGTGGTAACTATGGCTACACCTTC. Translated, it gives CASSGNYGYTF.

The J gene is TRBJ1-5, the V gene TRBV28; D unresolved. The CDR3 has 14 amino acids. V lost 3 bases and J lost 6, with 12 bases in between. The germline CDR1 and CDR2 sequences are MDHEN and SYDVKM. In DNA form, the CDR3 reads TGTGCCAGCAGTTTCCAGCCGGGGTCTCAGCCCCAGCATTTT. Encoded protein: CASSFQPGSQPQHF.

The genes are TRBV6-5 and TRBJ1-5, with 7 bases lining up with TRBD1. From germline, CDR1 is MNHEY and CDR2 SVGAGI. Trimming removed 5 bases from V and 3 bases from J; junction bases left unmatched: 4. CDR3 length: 14 amino acids. The CDR3 DNA follows: TGTGCCAGCAGTCAGACAGGGAACAATCAGCCCCAGCATTTT. Protein: CASSQTGNNQPQHF.

Worth noting for this clone: The CDR3 end shows no conserved phenylalanine or tryptophan, and so a read error is likely. The DNA is omitted, as the CDR3 cannot be located on it reliably, and the CDR3 follows TCRdb's listing. CDR3 in amino acids: CASSDGGQGHLPR. This chain uses TRBV6-5 with TRBJ1-1; the D call in the table, TRBD1, was not verified against the DNA. Per the germline V gene, CDR1 is MNHEY and CDR2 is SVGAGI. The CDR3 extends over 13 residues, inclusive of both ends.

The chain uses TRBV4-2 and TRBJ2-2; D remains unclear. The length of the CDR3 is 14 residues. The germline CDR1 and CDR2 sequences are LGHNA and YNFKEQ. V lost 0 bases, J lost 6 bases, and 8 bases lay in between. The CDR3 DNA sequence: TGTGCCAGCAGCCAAGATCCTTTCGCCGGGGAGCTGTTTTTT. Its translation is CASSQDPFAGELFF.

This sequence joins TRBV2 and TRBJ2-7; 8 nucleotides agree with TRBD1. The germline gives CDR1 SNHLY, CDR2 FYNNEI. This CDR3 has 15 residues. The V segment lost 6 bases and the J segment 1 base; nucleotides outside the gene matches: 8. CDR3 DNA sequence: TGTGCCAGCAGCGCAGGACAGGGTTTTTCCTACGAGCAGTACTTC. This encodes CASSAGQGFSYEQYF.

The chain joins TRBV6-5 to TRBJ2-5; no clear D gene. The germline V gene encodes CDR1 MNHEY and CDR2 SVGAGI. This CDR3 is 13 amino acids long. The germline V and J ends were trimmed by 2 bases and 5 bases, with 9 bases remaining between them. The CDR3 is CASSYGSLETQYF. The CDR3 DNA is TGTGCCAGCAGTTACGGTTCGTTGGAGACCCAGTACTTC.

The rearrangement uses TRBV18 and TRBJ2-1; TRBD2 aligns across 8 bases. CDR3 length: 14 amino acids. With 4 bases clipped from V and 8 bases from J, the junction kept 7 bases outside the gene matches. CDR1 is KGHSH and CDR2 is LQKENI in the germline V gene. CDR3 protein: CASSQGLGADEQFF. The CDR3 nucleotides read TGTGCCAGCTCACAGGGACTAGGCGCCGATGAGCAGTTCTTC.

The chain recombines TRBV4-1 with TRBJ1-4; D is possibly TRBD1 (5 bases). The CDR3 sequence is 14 residues long. V was cut by 4 bases and J by 3 bases, with 9 bases left in between. CDR1 and CDR2 from the germline V gene are MGHRA and YSYEKL. The CDR3 spells CASSRGVPNEKLFF. The CDR3 DNA follows: TGCGCCAGCAGCCGGGGGGTGCCTAATGAAAAACTGTTTTTT.